This T cell receptor (beta chain) was captured by sequencing in a study of glioma-infiltrating T cells. This clonotype occurred a few times. What it binds is unknown. Findings and caveats of the study: Tissue-blood divergence was below expectation in non-neoplastic patients, above in gliomas. Only very few CDR3 sequences appeared in both tissue and blood.

Amplification of TCR alpha and beta CDR3 regions from RNA used iRepertoire nested multiplex PCR. One-step reverse transcription and amplification started from around 100-400 ng of tissue mRNA or PBMC total RNA. TCRdb ran MiXCR on the multiplex PCR reads and lists one entry per CDR3 protein. The data show about 130,000 distinct CDR3 sequences, approximately 24% seen once. The CDR3 sequence is 16 residues long. Trimming shortened V by 5 bases and J by 7 bases, and 21 bases separated the two germline ends. From germline, CDR1 is LGHNA and CDR2 YNFKEQ. This clonotype was obtained from a human donor with low-grade glioma or glioblastoma, undergoing nonglioma brain surgery, or in good health (not recorded which). The sample was glioma tissue, nonneoplastic brain tissue, or PBMCs (not recorded which). The rearrangement links TRBV4-2 to TRBJ2-1, with D tentatively TRBD1 (6 bases). The CDR3 nucleotides are TGTGCCAGCAGCGGTCGGGACCGCAAGGGGGAGAATGAGCAGTTCTTC. Its translation is CASSGRDRKGENEQFF.